What follows are 12 T cell receptor beta chains derived from one specimen sequenced in a study of cytomegalovirus exposure and HLA in healthy donors. The primer mix had 60 Vbeta and 13 Jbeta primers. Assay: immunoSEQ multiplex PCR; the TCRdb copy retains only in-frame clones and omits some. The sample includes about 160,000 clones, 77% of them seen just once. What was sequenced was PBMCs. These TCRs come from a male donor in good health and CMV-seropositive.

The chain is built from TRBV27 and TRBJ1-6; D might be TRBD1 (6 bases). The CDR3 is 15 residues long. Germline-derived CDR1 and CDR2 are MNHEY and SMNVEV (reference sequence). Trimming removed 6 bases from V and 7 bases from J, with 16 bases in between. The chain's CDR3 is CASRGGARGNSPLHF. Here the CDR3 DNA reads TGTGCCAGCAGGGGGGGGGCGCGGGGGAATTCACCCCTCCACTTT.

This chain connects TRBV30 to TRBJ1-1, with D hard to call. Germline V gives CDR1 GTSNPN, CDR2 SVGIG (reference sequence). Trimming took off 2 bases at V and 7 bases at J, with 14 bases between the two ends. The CDR3 covers 13 residues. The CDR3 region is CAWSRPPRVEAFF. CDR3 coding DNA: TGTGCCTGGAGTAGGCCGCCTCGGGTTGAAGCTTTCTTT.

J is TRBJ1-5 and V is TRBV9; possibly TRBD1 for D (5 bases). Germline CDR1 is SGDLS and CDR2 is YYNGEE. CDR3 length: 12 residues. The V gene lost 7 bases and the J gene lost 9 bases, with 14 bases spanning the gap. CDR3 DNA sequence: TGTGCCAGCGGCGGGGCCGATCGGCCCCAGCATTTT. As protein: CASGGADRPQHF.

V and J are TRBV30 and TRBJ1-6, with D hard to call. This CDR3 is 14 amino acids long. Germline CDR1 is GTSNPN and CDR2 is SVGIG (reference sequence). V was clipped by 3 bases and J by 6 bases, with 12 bases between them. CDR3 amino acids: CAWSGEQPNSPLHF. The CDR3 nucleotides are TGTGCCTGGAGCGGGGAACAGCCTAATTCACCCCTCCACTTT.

The chain is built from TRBV6-5 and TRBJ1-2; 7 bases match TRBD1. Germline V gene data show CDR1 as MNHEY and CDR2 as SVGAGI. Trimming removed 5 bases from V and 4 bases from J; junction bases left unmatched: 7. The CDR3 runs 14 residues. The CDR3 reads CASSPGQWTYGYTF. The CDR3 DNA reads as TGTGCCAGCAGTCCGGGACAGTGGACCTATGGCTACACCTTC.

The V and J genes are TRBV10-3 and TRBJ2-5; perhaps TRBD2 as D (6 bases). The V end lost 2 bases, the J end lost 5 bases, and 24 bases lay between the germline ends. The CDR3 loop spans 18 amino acids. Germline CDR1 is ENHRY and CDR2 is SYGVKD. CDR3 amino acids: CAISEIGSMNSRGETQYF. In nucleotides, the CDR3 is TGTGCCATCAGTGAGATTGGGTCCATGAACTCCCGGGGGGAGACCCAGTACTTC.

The genes are TRBV2 and TRBJ1-2, with 8 bases identical to TRBD1. The J segment lost 6 bases and the V segment lost 7 bases, leaving 7 bases of the junction unmatched. The V gene's germline CDR1 is SNHLY and CDR2 FYNNEI. The CDR3 length is 13 residues. The CDR3 region is CASTGQGVDGYTF. CDR3 sequence (DNA): TGTGCCAGCACTGGACAGGGTGTCGATGGCTACACCTTC.

The J gene is TRBJ1-2, the V gene TRBV27; possible D gene TRBD1, 6 bases. The CDR3 is made up of 16 amino acids. With 2 bases removed from V and 0 bases from J, the gap between germline ends came to 13 bases. Germline CDR1 and CDR2: MNHEY and SMNVEV (reference sequence). This CDR3 is CASSLAGGPTNYGYTF. For the CDR3, the DNA is TGTGCCAGCAGTTTAGCGGGGGGCCCAACTAACTATGGCTACACCTTC.

The chain carries TRBV7-2 and TRBJ1-1; D possibly corresponds to TRBD1 (5 bases). The CDR3 contains 15 residues. V lost 3 bases, J lost 4 bases, and 15 bases lay in between. Germline CDR1 and CDR2: SGHTA and FQGNSA. CDR3 in DNA: TGTGCCAGCAGCTTTGGGCAGGGTAAGAGCACTGAAGCTTTCTTT. It is translated as CASSFGQGKSTEAFF.

The V call is TRBV4-1, the J call TRBJ2-1, with TRBD2 matching 16 bases. The CDR3 runs to 17 residues. V lost 3 bases and J lost 4; bases outside the gene matches: 3. Germline V lookup: CDR1 MGHRA, CDR2 YSYEKL. For the CDR3, the DNA is TGCGCCAGCAGCCAGGGACTAGCGGGGGGGCCGTACAATGAGCAGTTCTTC. It is translated as CASSQGLAGGPYNEQFF.

The CDR3 region has the DNA TGTGCCAGCAGTCTGACAGGGGTCGACTCTGGGGCCAACGTCCTGACTTTC. This sequence encodes CASSLTGVDSGANVLTF. This chain uses TRBV5-5 with TRBJ2-6; TRBD1 matches 8 bases. The germline gives CDR1 SGHKS, CDR2 YYEKEE (reference sequence). There are 17 residues in the CDR3. V was pared by 5 bases and J by 0 bases, with 7 bases of the junction left unmatched.

The rearrangement uses TRBV30 and TRBJ2-1; tentative D call: TRBD1 (6 bases). This CDR3 comprises 12 residues. Germline V gives CDR1 GTSNPN, CDR2 SVGIG (reference sequence). With 5 bases removed from V and 6 bases from J, the gap between germline ends came to 11 bases. The CDR3 bases are TGTGCCTGGGGCCCAGGGGTCAATGAGCAGTTCTTC. Its protein is CAWGPGVNEQFF.